This T cell receptor (beta chain) derives from a study of Graves' ophthalmopathy and Graves' hyperthyroidism. In this sample, this clonotype turned up many times. The study amplified TCR beta CDR3 regions using RNA transcripts. Second-round multiplex PCR came after first-round RT-PCR with HTBI primers. MiXCR, run by TCRdb on the multiplex PCR reads, gives a single entry per CDR3 protein. Of 500,000 to 600,000 distinct CDR3 sequences in the sample, 35% to 45% are singletons; the top ten hold 3.5% to 5%. Enrolled hyperthyroidism patients had a new diagnosis, a duration under 2 months, and an age of 18 to 65. CDR3 length equals 14 residues. From germline, CDR1 is LNHDA and CDR2 SQIVND (reference sequence). V was shortened by 6 bases and J by 0 bases, with 8 bases between the two germline ends.

The receptor was derived from an adult man with Graves' hyperthyroidism. The chain has TRBV19 and TRBJ2-2; weak D call: TRBD1 (6 bases). Material for sequencing was peripheral blood or thyroid tissue (not recorded which). The CDR3, as DNA: TGTGCCAGTAGGACAGGATCGAACACCGGGGAGCTGTTTTTT. Its translation is CASRTGSNTGELFF.